This T cell receptor (beta chain) came from a study of shared clonotypes between healthy human individuals. Study background: Aged 18 to 49, the donors were a couple of women and a few men.

Concerning this clone itself: Its specificity is not known. Other DNA sequences within the sample encode an identical CDR3.

There are 13 residues in the CDR3. Germline CDR1 is SGHTA and CDR2 is FQGNSA. Trimming shortened V by 5 bases and J by 3 bases, and 10 bases separated the two germline ends. Study conclusions and caveats: The study found roughly 5% of naive CD4 clonotypes shared across a few donors.

Only in-frame clones appear in the TCRdb table, and some are missing; sequencing was by immunoSEQ multiplex PCR. The table shows 2 million to 2.5 million clones, with 85% to 95% occurring only once. The J gene is TRBJ2-5, the V gene TRBV7-2; weak D call: TRBD1 (5 bases). The clonotype comes from a man aged 18 to 29 in good health. Some clones in this sample may be carry-over from other donors' samples. Sequenced material: naive CD4+ T cells from PBMCs. Subset indicated: CD45RA+ positively selected. CDR3 in DNA: TGTGCCAGCAGCCGGGTCAGGGAAGAGACCCAGTACTTC. Translating gives CASSRVREETQYF.